These 22 T cell receptor beta chains came from one sample sequenced in a study of blood T cell repertoires in COVID-19. Profiled with immunoSEQ multiplex PCR; TCRdb holds only in-frame clones, not every one. The sample has 25,000 to 35,000 clones, almost 90% seen once. Sample: peripheral blood. All receptors derive from a man aged 55 to 70 with active COVID-19.

The rearrangement uses TRBV9 and TRBJ1-2; 7 bases map to TRBD1. The junction had 4 bases not matched to a gene; V was cut back by 3 bases and J by 5 bases. The CDR3 totals 13 residues. Germline CDR1 is SGDLS and CDR2 is YYNGEE. The CDR3 bases are TGTGCCAGCAGCGGGGACAGCGCGTATGGCTACACCTTC. Its protein product is CASSGDSAYGYTF.

V gene TRBV5-1 combines with J gene TRBJ2-1; 10 bases map to TRBD2. The germline V gene encodes CDR1 SGHRS and CDR2 YFSETQ. The junction had 1 base not matched to a gene; V was cut back by 1 base and J by 3 bases. The CDR3 is 15 amino acids. The CDR3 sequence: CASSLSGGDYNEQFF. The CDR3 nucleotides read TGCGCCAGCAGCTTGAGCGGGGGGGACTACAATGAGCAGTTCTTC.

The genes are TRBV19 and TRBJ2-5; a weak D match, TRBD1 (5 bases). V gave up 3 bases and J gave up 4 bases, with 15 bases separating them. There are 15 residues in the CDR3. Germline loops: CDR1 LNHDA, CDR2 SQIVND (reference sequence). The CDR3 loop reads CASSIHSRAPETQYF. For the CDR3, the DNA is TGTGCCAGTAGTATTCATTCCAGGGCCCCAGAGACCCAGTACTTC.

The V gene is TRBV5-5, the J gene TRBJ2-7; 7 bases are a match to TRBD2. Germline-derived CDR1 and CDR2 are SGHKS and YYEKEE (reference sequence). J lost 2 bases, V lost 0 bases, and 8 bases had no gene match. CDR3 length: 16 residues. The CDR3: CASSLGTSARPYEQYF. CDR3 DNA: TGTGCCAGCAGCTTGGGTACTAGCGCTAGACCCTACGAGCAGTACTTC.

A remark on this clone: In the same sample, other DNA sequences code for this CDR3. This CDR3 reads CASSSRARNTEAFF. The CDR3 DNA is TGTGCCAGCAGCTCCAGGGCCAGGAACACTGAAGCTTTCTTT. The genes are TRBV7-2 and TRBJ1-1, with D possibly being TRBD1 (5 bases). The CDR3 covers 14 residues. CDR1 is SGHTA and CDR2 is FQGNSA in the germline V gene. Trimming pared 4 bases from V and 1 base from J, leaving 10 bases between. Full variable domain (outside the CDR3, taken from reference TRBV7-2 and TRBJ1-1): GAGVSQSPSNKVTEKGKDVELRCDPISGHTALYWYRQSLGQGLEFLIYFQGNSAPDKSGLPSDRFSAERTGGSVSTLTIQRTQQEDSAVYLCASSSRARNTEAFFGQGTRLTVV.

DNA of the CDR3: TGTGCCAGCAGGGGAGGGCCAAACAAAAACATTCAGTACTTC. The encoded protein is CASRGGPNKNIQYF. V is TRBV6-5 and J is TRBJ2-4; TRBD2 agrees at 7 bases. There are 14 residues in the CDR3. CDR1 is MNHEY and CDR2 is SVGAGI in the germline V gene. V shed 6 bases and J 3 bases; nucleotides not matched to a gene: 5.

The rearrangement joins TRBV5-4 to TRBJ1-2, with TRBD1 matching over 10 bases. V lost 3 bases and J lost 5; bases outside the gene matches: 16. The CDR3 length is 18 residues. CDR1 SGHNT and CDR2 YYREEE come from the germline V gene (reference sequence). CDR3 in DNA: TGTGCCAGCAGCTCCCGGACAGGGGGAGAGGGGGTGGGGTATGGCTACACCTTC. Translation gives CASSSRTGGEGVGYGYTF.

Points on this clone: This sample includes further DNA sequences coding for the same CDR3. The chain employs TRBV7-3 and TRBJ1-2, with TRBD1 identical over 10 bases. Germline V lookup: CDR1 SGHTA, CDR2 FQGTGA. The CDR3 loop spans 14 amino acids. With V trimmed by 5 bases and J by 5 bases, 5 bases remained unmatched. CDR3 residues: CASSQGTGDYGYTF. The CDR3 coding sequence is TGTGCCAGCAGCCAAGGGACAGGGGATTATGGCTACACCTTC.

In regard to this clone: Relative to the germline gene, one junction end is altered; a read error may explain this. The chain has TRBV28 and TRBJ1-3; D gene ambiguous. CDR3 length equals 14 residues. The V gene's germline CDR1 is MDHEN and CDR2 SYDVKM. Written as DNA, the CDR3 is TGTGCCAGCGGTTTAGACTTCTCTGGAAACACCATATATTTT. This gives the protein CASGLDFSGNTIYF.

The V call is TRBV9, the J call TRBJ2-1; 8 positions match TRBD2. Germline loops: CDR1 SGDLS, CDR2 YYNGEE. Trimming removed 0 bases from V and 10 bases from J; junction bases left unmatched: 12. The CDR3 is made up of 16 amino acids. The CDR3 protein is CASSVAGRGTSREQFF. The DNA for the CDR3 is TGTGCCAGCAGCGTAGCAGGGCGCGGGACTAGTCGCGAGCAGTTCTTC.

The chain joins TRBV18 to TRBJ2-7; TRBD2 is a possible D gene (7 bases). CDR1 is KGHSH, CDR2 LQKENI, per germline. The germline V and J ends were trimmed by 0 bases and 3 bases, with 12 bases remaining between them. CDR3 size: 15 residues. The DNA of the CDR3 is TGTGCCAGCTCACCACCGGCGGGGGCCATCTACGAGCAGTACTTC. The encoded protein is CASSPPAGAIYEQYF.

CDR3 sequence reads: CASSPSRGQGAYSYEQYF. The CDR3 bases are TGTGCCAGCTCACCAAGTAGGGGACAGGGGGCTTATTCCTACGAGCAGTACTTC. The chain links TRBV18 to TRBJ2-7; 12 bases map to TRBD1. The ends lost 2 bases at V and 1 base at J; junction bases unmatched: 9. The V gene's germline CDR1 is KGHSH and CDR2 LQKENI. The CDR3 is 18 amino acids.

The chain is built from TRBV11-1 and TRBJ2-5; D is uncertain. Trimming shortened V by 5 bases and J by 0 bases, and 7 bases separated the two germline ends. Germline-derived CDR1 and CDR2 are SGHAT and FQDESV (reference sequence). This CDR3 contains 13 residues. The CDR3 bases are TGTGCCAGCAGCGAGGTCAACCAAGAGACCCAGTACTTC. Its protein product is CASSEVNQETQYF.

This clone has just one count. This sequence joins TRBV9 and TRBJ2-3; 8 bases are a match to TRBD2. The germline gives CDR1 SGDLS, CDR2 YYNGEE. Germline trimming cut 0 bases from V and 5 bases from J; bases unmatched to any gene: 8. This CDR3 has 16 amino acids. Here the CDR3 reads CASSVGVGGALDTQYF. The CDR3 nucleotides are TGTGCCAGCAGCGTAGGGGTCGGGGGGGCATTAGATACGCAGTATTTT.

This clone appeared a few times. The V gene is TRBV5-6, the J gene TRBJ2-5, with D possibly matching TRBD2 (6 bases). V gave up 6 bases and J gave up 3 bases, with 18 bases separating them. This CDR3 spans 15 amino acids. Looked up from germline, CDR1 is SGHDT and CDR2 is YYEEEE. The CDR3 loop reads CASKRRGVGEETQYF. The CDR3 DNA is TGTGCCAGCAAGAGGAGGGGTGTTGGAGAAGAGACCCAGTACTTC.

CDR3 sequence: CASRRGLNEKLFF. The CDR3 bases are TGTGCCAGTAGGCGGGGGCTTAATGAAAAACTGTTTTTT. This chain joins TRBV19 and TRBJ1-4, with D possibly matching TRBD1 (6 bases). The germline CDR1 and CDR2 sequences are LNHDA and SQIVND (reference sequence). This CDR3 comprises 13 residues. V was pared by 6 bases and J by 4 bases, with 9 bases between. Supplemented by reference TRBV19 and TRBJ1-4, the full variable domain reads DGGITQSPKYLFRKEGQNVTLSCEQNLNHDAMYWYRQDPGQGLRLIYYSQIVNDFQKGDIAEGYSVSREKKESFPLTVTSAQKNPTAFYLCASRRGLNEKLFFGSGTQLSVL.

The chain carries TRBV6-5 and TRBJ1-3, with TRBD1 identical over 7 bases. V was pared by 8 bases and J by 2 bases, with 9 bases of the junction left unmatched. This CDR3 has 15 residues. Germline V gene lookup returns CDR1 MNHEY and CDR2 SVGAGI. The CDR3 reads CASSKATGAGNTIYF. In DNA, the CDR3 is TGTGCCAGCTCTAAGGCTACAGGGGCTGGAAACACCATATATTTT.

V and J are TRBV5-6 and TRBJ2-7, with D perhaps TRBD1 (6 bases). This CDR3 is 12 amino acids long. Germline V CDR1 and CDR2: SGHDT, YYEEEE. Trimming took 4 bases from V and 4 from J, leaving 9 bases between them. CDR3 amino acids: CASSQGKYEQYF. The CDR3 DNA reads as TGTGCCAGCAGCCAGGGGAAGTACGAGCAGTACTTC.

This chain connects TRBV19 to TRBJ1-6; a weak D match, TRBD1 (6 bases). V lost 2 bases, J lost 9 bases, and 8 bases lay in between. Germline V gene data show CDR1 as LNHDA and CDR2 as SQIVND (reference sequence). CDR3 length: 13 residues. In DNA, the CDR3 is TGTGCCAGTAGTATATCCAGGGGTTCACCCCTCCACTTT. It is translated as CASSISRGSPLHF. Looking up the rest from reference TRBV19 and TRBJ1-6 gives the full variable domain: DGGITQSPKYLFRKEGQNVTLSCEQNLNHDAMYWYRQDPGQGLRLIYYSQIVNDFQKGDIAEGYSVSREKKESFPLTVTSAQKNPTAFYLCASSISRGSPLHFGNGTRLTVT.

The chain couples TRBV9 to TRBJ2-3; 7 nucleotides line up with TRBD2. The CDR3 consists of 17 residues. Germline values: CDR1 SGDLS, CDR2 YYNGEE. V lost 2 bases, J lost 6 bases, and 15 bases stayed unmatched. The CDR3 here is CASSVTDGAGIWDTQYF. In DNA, the CDR3 is TGTGCCAGCAGCGTCACCGACGGAGCGGGGATTTGGGATACGCAGTATTTT.

CDR3 residues: CASSSGLRRETQYF. CDR3 coding DNA: TGTGCCAGCAGCTCGGGACTGCGGAGGGAGACCCAGTACTTC. This rearrangement joins TRBV3-1 (or the pseudogene TRBV3-2) to TRBJ2-5; D perhaps matches TRBD2 (6 bases). V lost 5 bases and J 5 bases, leaving 15 bases between the germline ends. The CDR3 totals 14 residues. Germline V CDR1 and CDR2: LGHDT, YNNKEL (reference sequence).

This clone was counted a single time. DNA of the CDR3: TGTGCCAGCAGCTCTCCGGGACAGGCTCAAAATGGAAGCTCCTACAATGAGCAGTTCTTC. Its translation: CASSSPGQAQNGSSYNEQFF. The rearrangement links TRBV7-3 to TRBJ2-1; 8 bases are shared with TRBD1. Germline values: CDR1 SGHTA, CDR2 FQGTGA. The V segment lost 4 bases and the J segment 0 bases; nucleotides outside the gene matches: 17. The CDR3 consists of 20 residues. Using reference TRBV7-3 and TRBJ2-1 for the parts outside the CDR3, the full variable domain is GAGVSQTPSNKVTEKGKYVELRCDPISGHTALYWYRQSLGQGPEFLIYFQGTGAADDSGLPNDRFFAVRPEGSVSTLKIQRTERGDSAVYLCASSSPGQAQNGSSYNEQFFGPGTRLTVL.